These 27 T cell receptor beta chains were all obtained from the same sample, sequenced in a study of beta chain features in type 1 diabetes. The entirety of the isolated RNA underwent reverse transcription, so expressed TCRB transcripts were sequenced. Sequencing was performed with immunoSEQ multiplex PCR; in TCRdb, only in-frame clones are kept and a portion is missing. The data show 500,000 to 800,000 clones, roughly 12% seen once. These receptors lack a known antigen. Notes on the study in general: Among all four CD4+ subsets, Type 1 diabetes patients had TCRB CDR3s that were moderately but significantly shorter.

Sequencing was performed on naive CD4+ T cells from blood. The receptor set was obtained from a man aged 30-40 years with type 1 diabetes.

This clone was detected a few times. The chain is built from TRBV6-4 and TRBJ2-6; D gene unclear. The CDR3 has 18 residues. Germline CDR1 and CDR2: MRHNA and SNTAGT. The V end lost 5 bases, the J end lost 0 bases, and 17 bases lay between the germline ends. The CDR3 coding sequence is TGTGCCAGCAGTTTGGAAACTATTCAGAGCTCTGGGGCCAACGTCCTGACTTTC. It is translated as CASSLETIQSSGANVLTF.

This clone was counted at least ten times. CDR3 DNA: TGTGCCAGCTCACCCGGGGGCCCGGGAAACATTCAGTACTTC. It codes for CASSPGGPGNIQYF. The chain links TRBV18 to TRBJ2-4; D is possibly TRBD1 or TRBD2 (6 bases each). V gave up 3 bases and J gave up 6 bases, with 12 bases separating them. The germline V gene encodes CDR1 KGHSH and CDR2 LQKENI. The length of the CDR3 is 14 residues.

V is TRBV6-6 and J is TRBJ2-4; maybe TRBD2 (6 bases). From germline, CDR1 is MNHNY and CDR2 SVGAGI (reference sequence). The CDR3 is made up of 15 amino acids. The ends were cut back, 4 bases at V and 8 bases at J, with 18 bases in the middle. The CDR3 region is CASSFSGGEGDIQYF. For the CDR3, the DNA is TGTGCCAGCAGTTTCTCCGGCGGGGAAGGGGACATTCAGTACTTC.

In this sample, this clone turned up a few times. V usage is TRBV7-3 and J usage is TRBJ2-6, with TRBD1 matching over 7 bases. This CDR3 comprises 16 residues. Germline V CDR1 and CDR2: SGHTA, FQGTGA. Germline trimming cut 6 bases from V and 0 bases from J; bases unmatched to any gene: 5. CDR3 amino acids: CASRRTGDSGANVLTF. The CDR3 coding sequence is TGTGCCAGCAGGAGAACAGGGGACTCTGGGGCCAACGTCCTGACTTTC.

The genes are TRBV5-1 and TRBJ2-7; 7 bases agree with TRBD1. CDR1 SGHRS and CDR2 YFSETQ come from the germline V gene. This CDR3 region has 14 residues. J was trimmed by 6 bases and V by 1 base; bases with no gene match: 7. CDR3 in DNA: TGCGCCAGCAGCTTGACAGGGGTGTTGGGCGAGCAGTACTTC. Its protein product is CASSLTGVLGEQYF. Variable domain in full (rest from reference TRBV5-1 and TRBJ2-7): KAGVTQTPRYLIKTRGQQVTLSCSPISGHRSVSWYQQTPGQGLQFLFEYFSETQRNKGNFPGRFSGRQFSNSRSEMNVSTLELGDSALYLCASSLTGVLGEQYFGPGTRLTVT.

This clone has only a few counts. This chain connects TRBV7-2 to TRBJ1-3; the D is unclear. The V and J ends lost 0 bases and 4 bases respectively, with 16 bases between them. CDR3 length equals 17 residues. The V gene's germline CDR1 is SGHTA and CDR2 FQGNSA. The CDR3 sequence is CASSLAGSLRAGNTIYF. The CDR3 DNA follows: TGTGCCAGCAGCTTAGCTGGATCCCTTCGAGCAGGAAACACCATATATTTT.

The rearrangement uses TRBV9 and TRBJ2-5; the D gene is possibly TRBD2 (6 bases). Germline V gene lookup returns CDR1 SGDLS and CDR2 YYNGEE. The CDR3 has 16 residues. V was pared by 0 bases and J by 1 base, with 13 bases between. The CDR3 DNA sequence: TGTGCCAGCAGCGTAGGTGATAGCGGTACCCAAGAGACCCAGTACTTC. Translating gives CASSVGDSGTQETQYF.

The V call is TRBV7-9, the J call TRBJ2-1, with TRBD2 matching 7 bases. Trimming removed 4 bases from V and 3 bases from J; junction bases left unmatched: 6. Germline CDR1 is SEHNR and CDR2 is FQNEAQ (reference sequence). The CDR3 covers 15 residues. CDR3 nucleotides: TGTGCCAGCAGCTACCTCGGGGGGAACTACAATGAGCAGTTCTTC. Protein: CASSYLGGNYNEQFF.

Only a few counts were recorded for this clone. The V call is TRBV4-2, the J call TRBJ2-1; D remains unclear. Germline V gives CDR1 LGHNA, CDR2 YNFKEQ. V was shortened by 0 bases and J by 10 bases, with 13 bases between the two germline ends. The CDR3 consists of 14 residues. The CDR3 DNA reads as TGTGCCAGCAGCCAAGATTTAGTCCGGGTCGAGCAGTTCTTC. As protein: CASSQDLVRVEQFF.

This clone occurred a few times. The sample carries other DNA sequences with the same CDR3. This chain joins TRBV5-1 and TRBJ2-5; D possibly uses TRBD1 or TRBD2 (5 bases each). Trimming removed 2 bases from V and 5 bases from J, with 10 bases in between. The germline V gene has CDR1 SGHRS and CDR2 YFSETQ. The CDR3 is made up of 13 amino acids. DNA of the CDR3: TGCGCCAGCAGCTTATTGGGGGACGAGACCCAGTACTTC. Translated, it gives CASSLLGDETQYF.

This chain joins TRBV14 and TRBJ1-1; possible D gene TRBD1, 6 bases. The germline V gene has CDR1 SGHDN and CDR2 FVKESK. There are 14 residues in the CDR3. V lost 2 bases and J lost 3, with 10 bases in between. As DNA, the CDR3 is TGTGCCAGCAGCCAAACAGGGTATGACACTGAAGCTTTCTTT. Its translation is CASSQTGYDTEAFF.

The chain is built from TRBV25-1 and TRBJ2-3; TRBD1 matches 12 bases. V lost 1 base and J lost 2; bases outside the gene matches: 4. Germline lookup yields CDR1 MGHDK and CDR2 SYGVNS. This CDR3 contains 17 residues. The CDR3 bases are TGTGCCAGCAGTGAATTCGGGACAGGGGGCTACACAGATACGCAGTATTTT. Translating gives CASSEFGTGGYTDTQYF.

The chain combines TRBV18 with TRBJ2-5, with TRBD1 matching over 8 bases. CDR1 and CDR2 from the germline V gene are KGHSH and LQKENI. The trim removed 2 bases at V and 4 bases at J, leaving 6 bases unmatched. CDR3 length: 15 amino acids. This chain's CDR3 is CASSPAGGQGETQYF. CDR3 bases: TGTGCCAGCTCACCAGCAGGGGGCCAGGGAGAGACCCAGTACTTC.

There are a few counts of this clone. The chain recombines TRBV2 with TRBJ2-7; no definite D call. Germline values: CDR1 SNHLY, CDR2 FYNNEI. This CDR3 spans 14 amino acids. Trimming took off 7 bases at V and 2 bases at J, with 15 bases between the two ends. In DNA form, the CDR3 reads TGTGCCAGCACAGGCACAACCCCGACCTACGAGCAGTACTTC. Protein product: CASTGTTPTYEQYF.

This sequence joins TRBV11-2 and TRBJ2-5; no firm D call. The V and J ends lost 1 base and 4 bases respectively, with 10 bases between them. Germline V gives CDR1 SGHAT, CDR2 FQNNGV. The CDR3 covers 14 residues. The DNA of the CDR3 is TGTGCCAGCAGCTTAGGGGCTACCCGAGAGACCCAGTACTTC. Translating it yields CASSLGATRETQYF.

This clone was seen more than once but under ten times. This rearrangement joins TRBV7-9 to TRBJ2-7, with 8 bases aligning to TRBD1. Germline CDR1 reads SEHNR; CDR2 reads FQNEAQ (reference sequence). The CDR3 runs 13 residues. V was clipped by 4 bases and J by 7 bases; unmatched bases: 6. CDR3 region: CASSSTGASEQYF. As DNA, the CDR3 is TGTGCCAGCAGCTCGACAGGGGCGAGTGAGCAGTACTTC.

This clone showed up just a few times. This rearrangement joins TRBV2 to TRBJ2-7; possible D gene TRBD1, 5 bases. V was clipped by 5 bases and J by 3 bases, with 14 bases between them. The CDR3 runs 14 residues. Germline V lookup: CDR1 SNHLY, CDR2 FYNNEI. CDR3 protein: CASSFEIDSYEQYF. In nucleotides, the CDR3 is TGTGCCAGCAGTTTTGAGATTGACAGCTACGAGCAGTACTTC.

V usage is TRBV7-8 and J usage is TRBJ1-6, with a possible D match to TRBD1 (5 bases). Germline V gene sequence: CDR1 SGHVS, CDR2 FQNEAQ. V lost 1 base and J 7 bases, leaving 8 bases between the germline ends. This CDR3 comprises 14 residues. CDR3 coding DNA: TGTGCCAGCAGCTTAGTGACAGCCAATTCACCCCTCCACTTT. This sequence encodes CASSLVTANSPLHF.

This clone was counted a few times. CDR3 DNA sequence: TGCGCCAGCAGCTTATCAGTGCAGCTCGATGAAAAACTGTTTTTT. It encodes CASSLSVQLDEKLFF. The chain is built from TRBV5-1 and TRBJ1-4, with D unresolved. CDR1 is SGHRS and CDR2 is YFSETQ in the germline V gene. This CDR3 is built from 15 residues. V dropped 2 bases and J dropped 6 bases, with 14 bases sitting between them. The full variable domain, completed using reference TRBV5-1 and TRBJ1-4, is KAGVTQTPRYLIKTRGQQVTLSCSPISGHRSVSWYQQTPGQGLQFLFEYFSETQRNKGNFPGRFSGRQFSNSRSEMNVSTLELGDSALYLCASSLSVQLDEKLFFGSGTQLSVL.

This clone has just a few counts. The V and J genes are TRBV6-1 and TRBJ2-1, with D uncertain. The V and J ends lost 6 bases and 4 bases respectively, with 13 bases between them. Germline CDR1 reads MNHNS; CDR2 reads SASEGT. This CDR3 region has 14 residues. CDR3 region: CASRAVLQYNEQFF. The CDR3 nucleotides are TGTGCCAGCAGGGCCGTACTCCAGTACAATGAGCAGTTCTTC.

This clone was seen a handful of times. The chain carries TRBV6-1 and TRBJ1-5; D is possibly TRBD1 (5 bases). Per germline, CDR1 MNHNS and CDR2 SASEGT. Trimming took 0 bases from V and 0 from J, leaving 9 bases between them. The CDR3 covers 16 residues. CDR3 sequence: CASSEAKGFSNQPQHF. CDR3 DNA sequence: TGTGCCAGCAGTGAAGCGAAGGGGTTTAGCAATCAGCCCCAGCATTTT.

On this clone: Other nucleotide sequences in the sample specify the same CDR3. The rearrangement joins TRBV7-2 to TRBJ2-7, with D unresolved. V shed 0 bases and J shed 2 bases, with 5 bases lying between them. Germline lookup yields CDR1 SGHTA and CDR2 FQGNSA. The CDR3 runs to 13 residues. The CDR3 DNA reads TGTGCCAGCAGCTTAGCGGGTCCCTACGAGCAGTACTTC. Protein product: CASSLAGPYEQYF.

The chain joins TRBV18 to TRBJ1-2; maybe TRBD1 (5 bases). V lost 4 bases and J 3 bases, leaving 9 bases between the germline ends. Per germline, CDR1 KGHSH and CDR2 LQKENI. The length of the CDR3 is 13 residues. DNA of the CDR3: TGTGCCAGCTCACAAGGGACCTACTATGGCTACACCTTC. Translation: CASSQGTYYGYTF. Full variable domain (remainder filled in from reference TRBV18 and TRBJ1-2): NAGVMQNPRHLVRRRGQEARLRCSPMKGHSHVYWYRQLPEEGLKFMVYLQKENIIDESGMPKERFSAEFPKEGPSILRIQQVVRGDSAAYFCASSQGTYYGYTFGSGTRLTVV.

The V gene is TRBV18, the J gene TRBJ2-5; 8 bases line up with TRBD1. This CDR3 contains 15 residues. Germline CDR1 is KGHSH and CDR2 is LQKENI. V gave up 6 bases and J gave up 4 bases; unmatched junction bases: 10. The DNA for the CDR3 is TGTGCCAGCTCGTCAGGGGGCGACCAGCGAGAGACCCAGTACTTC. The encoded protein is CASSSGGDQRETQYF. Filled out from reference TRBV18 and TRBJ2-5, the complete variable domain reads NAGVMQNPRHLVRRRGQEARLRCSPMKGHSHVYWYRQLPEEGLKFMVYLQKENIIDESGMPKERFSAEFPKEGPSILRIQQVVRGDSAAYFCASSSGGDQRETQYFGPGTRLLVL.

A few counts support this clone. The CDR3 region is CASSLTRDSSAYEQYF. For the CDR3, the DNA is TGTGCCAGCAGCTTAACCCGGGACAGTTCGGCCTACGAGCAGTACTTC. The rearrangement links TRBV7-2 to TRBJ2-7; 7 bases are a match to TRBD1. The V gene end was trimmed by 2 bases and the J gene end by 2 bases; junction bases not matched to a gene: 9. This CDR3 spans 16 amino acids. From germline, CDR1 is SGHTA and CDR2 FQGNSA. The variable domain in full, completed from reference TRBV7-2 and TRBJ2-7, reads GAGVSQSPSNKVTEKGKDVELRCDPISGHTALYWYRQSLGQGLEFLIYFQGNSAPDKSGLPSDRFSAERTGGSVSTLTIQRTQQEDSAVYLCASSLTRDSSAYEQYFGPGTRLTVT.

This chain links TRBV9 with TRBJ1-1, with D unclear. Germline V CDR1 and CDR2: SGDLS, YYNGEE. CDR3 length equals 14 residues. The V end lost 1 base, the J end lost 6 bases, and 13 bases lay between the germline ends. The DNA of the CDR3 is TGTGCCAGCAGCGTAAGGCAGTCCCAGGCTGAAGCTTTCTTT. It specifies CASSVRQSQAEAFF.

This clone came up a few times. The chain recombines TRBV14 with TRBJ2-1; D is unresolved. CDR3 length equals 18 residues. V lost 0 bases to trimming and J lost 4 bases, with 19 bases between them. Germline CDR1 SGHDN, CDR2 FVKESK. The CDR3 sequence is CASSQDAPGPPTYNEQFF. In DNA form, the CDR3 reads TGTGCCAGCAGCCAAGACGCTCCCGGGCCCCCCACTTACAATGAGCAGTTCTTC.